These T cell receptor beta chains were read from a single sample in a study of T cells after somatic rescue of genetic block. Only in-frame clones appear in the TCRdb table, and some are missing; sequencing was by immunoSEQ multiplex PCR. The sample lists 110,000 or so clones, over 80% seen once, with over 1.1% in the top ten. The sequenced material came from peripheral blood mononuclear cells (PBMCs). Source of these receptors: a woman aged 18-35 years. CDR3s include the opening cysteine and the closing phenylalanine or tryptophan. The size field is filled for only some rows; it gives once, few, many or a size class.

abundance	v_gene	CDR3aa
once	TRBV28	CASSRMKQGFSTRTQYF
.	TRBV6-4	CAISSPSNQPQHF
.	TRBV14	CASSPMKNEKLFF
.	TRBV9	CASSPRPTDYEQYF
once	TRBV29-1	CSVEPGSRTEAFF
few	TRBV7-9	CASRPQDRGSGANVLTF
.	TRBV5-1	CASSQDRANTGELFF
.	TRBV2	CASSDRQEYGYTF
.	TRBV6-4	CASSRDRDSYNEQFF
.	TRBV11-2	CASSLKWGGFNEQFF
.	TRBV5-1	CASSGGVSADTQYF
.	TRBV19	CASSIEQGAGQPQHF
.	TRBV28	CASSSFETGQIIPYNEQFF
.	TRBV5-1	CASSSSDGTDTQYF
.	TRBV5-1	CASRQGRQVDGYTF
.	TRBV7-9	CASSLVETQYF
few	TRBV7-2	CASRSSLAGGPNEQFF
.	TRBV4-3	CASSQDQGRFEKLFF
.	TRBV4-3	CASSHALTSGGTPANTGELFF
.	TRBV9	CASSPDLFGNTIYF
.	TRBV9	CASSVGRTDSPLHF
once	TRBV9	CASSVEIGQGANEQFF
.	TRBV14	CASSRDYRTDTQYF
.	TRBV5-8	CASSLYGGAFF
.	TRBV6-5	CASSRYENTEAFF
.	TRBV5-1	CASSLGTGAWSYNEQFF
.	TRBV19	CASSLGLAASYEQYF
.	TRBV30	CAWSTGGVEQYF
.	TRBV28	CASSFGFGEQYF
few	TRBV30	CAWSGQGQPQHF
once	TRBV5-1	CASSTATGGGEKLFF
.	TRBV15	CATSRDRYSNQPQHF
.	TRBV10-3	CAISRDRGTDTQYF